Listed below are T cell receptor beta chains from one sample, sequenced in a study of T cells after posttransplantation cyclophosphamide. Profiling relied on immunoSEQ multiplex PCR, and the TCRdb table lists in-frame clones only, not all of them. The sample holds roughly 17,000 clones, less than 90% seen once. The material sequenced was memory CD4+ T cells sorted from blood. The receptors come from a man under 40 in good health and a related stem cell transplant donor. Both conserved end residues are part of each CDR3. The order of the fields is D gene, J gene, V gene, clone size, CDR3 protein, CDR3 DNA. The D gene is left open where the match is weak. Some rows have no size entry. The others give once, few or many, or a class for an expanded clone.

NA	TRBJ1-2	TRBV6-5	NA	CASSRGGVGDGYTF	TGTGCCAGCAGCCGGGGGGGGGTCGGTGATGGCTACACCTTC
NA	TRBJ1-2	TRBV2	NA	CASSEGRILNYGYTF	TGTGCCAGCAGTGAAGGGCGGATCCTCAACTATGGCTACACCTTC
TRBD2	TRBJ2-1	TRBV4-2	once	CASSPRGSGGVTYNEQFF	TGTGCCAGCAGCCCTCGGGGTAGCGGGGGGGTAACCTACAATGAGCAGTTCTTC
NA	TRBJ2-2	TRBV5-1	once	CASSPGQGRSVGELFF	TGCGCCAGCAGCCCGGGGCAGGGGCGGTCGGTCGGGGAGCTGTTTTTT
NA	TRBJ1-1	TRBV7-6	NA	CAIGGREEGTEAFF	TGTGCCATCGGAGGGAGGGAGGAGGGCACTGAAGCTTTCTTT
TRBD2	TRBJ2-5	TRBV27	NA	CASMGRAGGLHWTQYF	TGTGCCAGTATGGGGCGAGCGGGGGGCCTCCATTGGACCCAGTACTTC
NA	TRBJ2-7	TRBV18	NA	CASSLNRPYEQYF	TGTGCCAGCTCATTGAACAGACCCTACGAGCAGTACTTC
TRBD2	TRBJ2-2	TRBV11-2	NA	CASSLERGLAGGRTGELFF	TGTGCCAGCAGCTTGGAAAGGGGACTAGCGGGGGGACGGACCGGGGAGCTGTTTTTT
TRBD1	TRBJ1-2	TRBV6-5	NA	CASSTPGTGTGGYTF	TGTGCCAGCAGTACTCCTGGGACAGGGACGGGCGGCTACACCTTC
NA	TRBJ1-2	TRBV10-3	few	CAISDRVEYGYTF	TGTGCCATCAGTGACAGGGTAGAGTATGGCTACACCTTC
NA	TRBJ2-4	TRBV11-2	once	CASSSVVGRGNIQYF	TGTGCCAGCAGCTCCGTTGTAGGGCGGGGAAACATTCAGTACTTC
TRBD2	TRBJ2-7	TRBV5-1	NA	CASSFYPGTSGGYEQYF	TGCGCCAGCAGCTTCTACCCCGGGACTAGCGGGGGTTACGAGCAGTACTTC
TRBD1	TRBJ1-1	TRBV19	NA	CATRDRGLEYTEAFF	TGTGCCACCCGGGACAGGGGGCTGGAGTACACTGAAGCTTTCTTT
NA	TRBJ2-7	TRBV5-4	NA	CASSFSGGTYEQYF	TGTGCCAGCAGCTTCTCGGGGGGCACCTACGAGCAGTACTTC
NA	TRBJ2-1	TRBV6-5	NA	CASSYAGVGRNEQFF	TGTGCCAGCAGTTACGCAGGGGTAGGTCGCAATGAGCAGTTCTTC
NA	TRBJ1-1	TRBV6-6	NA	CASSYPETAMNTEAFF	TGTGCCAGCAGTTACCCTGAGACAGCGATGAACACTGAAGCTTTCTTT
TRBD1	TRBJ1-5	TRBV23-1	few	CASSQSGDRGNQPQHF	TGCGCCAGCAGTCAATCGGGGGACAGGGGCAATCAGCCCCAGCATTTT